These T cell receptor beta chains were read from a single sample in a study of blood T cell repertoires in COVID-19. Clones were read by immunoSEQ multiplex PCR, and TCRdb kept only the in-frame ones, dropping some. The sample yields some 55,000 clones, 90% seen once. What was sequenced was peripheral blood. The receptors were gathered from a woman aged 35 to 49 with active COVID-19. The CDR3 runs from the conserved cysteine through the conserved F or W. Each record gives: clone size, CDR3 length, D gene, V gene, J gene, CDR3 protein. The D gene is left open where the match is weak. A row's size may be missing; if present it is once, few, many or a size class.

clone size: NA
CDR3 length: 17
D gene: NA
V gene: TRBV21-1
J gene: TRBJ1-6
CDR3 protein: CASSKDVGDRGPSPLHF

clone size: NA
CDR3 length: 13
D gene: TRBD1
V gene: TRBV30
J gene: TRBJ1-2
CDR3 protein: CAWSADRARGYTF

clone size: NA
CDR3 length: 16
D gene: TRBD2
V gene: TRBV5-4
J gene: TRBJ2-7
CDR3 protein: CASSRTSGGAAYEQYF

clone size: once
CDR3 length: 16
D gene: NA
V gene: TRBV2
J gene: TRBJ2-1
CDR3 protein: CASSDFLGSGVNEQFF

clone size: NA
CDR3 length: 15
D gene: NA
V gene: TRBV5-4
J gene: TRBJ2-1
CDR3 protein: CASSFNLGDRNEQFF

clone size: NA
CDR3 length: 14
D gene: NA
V gene: TRBV21-1
J gene: TRBJ2-7
CDR3 protein: CASSKGQESYEQYF

clone size: few
CDR3 length: 14
D gene: NA
V gene: TRBV2
J gene: TRBJ1-5
CDR3 protein: CASRDGYRGQPQHF

clone size: NA
CDR3 length: 13
D gene: NA
V gene: TRBV5-1
J gene: TRBJ1-1
CDR3 protein: CASSLQGNTEAFF

clone size: NA
CDR3 length: 14
D gene: NA
V gene: TRBV19
J gene: TRBJ2-7
CDR3 protein: CASSIAGGGNEQYF

clone size: NA
CDR3 length: 16
D gene: TRBD2
V gene: TRBV6-4
J gene: TRBJ2-1
CDR3 protein: CASKPGTTSLYNEQFF

clone size: NA
CDR3 length: 12
D gene: NA
V gene: TRBV11-2
J gene: TRBJ1-5
CDR3 protein: CASSRPGQPQHF

clone size: once
CDR3 length: 14
D gene: NA
V gene: TRBV6-2/TRBV6-3
J gene: TRBJ1-5
CDR3 protein: CASSPQGSNQPQHF

clone size: NA
CDR3 length: 15
D gene: NA
V gene: TRBV9
J gene: TRBJ2-2
CDR3 protein: CASSITGVNTGELFF

clone size: NA
CDR3 length: 14
D gene: NA
V gene: TRBV19
J gene: TRBJ1-1
CDR3 protein: CASSIGGTRTEAFF

clone size: NA
CDR3 length: 14
D gene: NA
V gene: TRBV30
J gene: TRBJ1-5
CDR3 protein: CAWNPSGGSTAQHF

clone size: NA
CDR3 length: 17
D gene: TRBD2
V gene: TRBV13
J gene: TRBJ2-1
CDR3 protein: CASSLEGLAGGRSEQFF

clone size: NA
CDR3 length: 16
D gene: TRBD1
V gene: TRBV5-5
J gene: TRBJ2-7
CDR3 protein: CASSLTGTGSFYEQYF

clone size: NA
CDR3 length: 17
D gene: NA
V gene: TRBV7-8
J gene: TRBJ1-1
CDR3 protein: CASSLVRRGTASTEAFF

clone size: NA
CDR3 length: 16
D gene: NA
V gene: TRBV11-2
J gene: TRBJ1-1
CDR3 protein: CASSSTGQGPNTEAFF

clone size: NA
CDR3 length: 15
D gene: NA
V gene: TRBV10-2
J gene: TRBJ2-6
CDR3 protein: CASSESPTGANVLTF

clone size: NA
CDR3 length: 17
D gene: TRBD1
V gene: TRBV5-1
J gene: TRBJ1-4
CDR3 protein: CASSLAQGGKKNEKLFF

clone size: NA
CDR3 length: 18
D gene: NA
V gene: TRBV3-1/TRBV3-2
J gene: TRBJ1-3
CDR3 protein: CASSPDTRVVHKPNTIYF

clone size: NA
CDR3 length: 15
D gene: TRBD2
V gene: TRBV2
J gene: TRBJ2-7
CDR3 protein: CASSGLRGGRDEQYF

clone size: NA
CDR3 length: 12
D gene: TRBD1
V gene: TRBV29-1
J gene: TRBJ1-2
CDR3 protein: CSGRDSAYGYTF

clone size: NA
CDR3 length: 16
D gene: TRBD1
V gene: TRBV27
J gene: TRBJ1-1
CDR3 protein: CASRNRDRGKNTEAFF

clone size: NA
CDR3 length: 16
D gene: TRBD1
V gene: TRBV11-3
J gene: TRBJ1-1
CDR3 protein: CASSPRDRGLDTEAFF

clone size: NA
CDR3 length: 13
D gene: NA
V gene: TRBV5-5
J gene: TRBJ2-5
CDR3 protein: CASSFGQQETQYF

clone size: once
CDR3 length: 16
D gene: TRBD2
V gene: TRBV5-4
J gene: TRBJ2-3
CDR3 protein: CASSAGTSVGTDTQYF

clone size: NA
CDR3 length: 15
D gene: NA
V gene: TRBV3-1/TRBV3-2
J gene: TRBJ2-3
CDR3 protein: CASSRTHTATDTQYF

clone size: NA
CDR3 length: 16
D gene: NA
V gene: TRBV3-1/TRBV3-2
J gene: TRBJ2-6
CDR3 protein: CASSHPRGGRANVLTF

clone size: NA
CDR3 length: 16
D gene: NA
V gene: TRBV18
J gene: TRBJ1-5
CDR3 protein: CASSPRQGTPSQPQHF

clone size: NA
CDR3 length: 16
D gene: NA
V gene: TRBV3-1/TRBV3-2
J gene: TRBJ1-2
CDR3 protein: CASSQDWAHANYGYTF

clone size: NA
CDR3 length: 16
D gene: NA
V gene: TRBV5-6
J gene: TRBJ1-2
CDR3 protein: CASSLSAGVGGYGYTF

clone size: once
CDR3 length: 13
D gene: NA
V gene: TRBV7-2
J gene: TRBJ2-2
CDR3 protein: CASSPQYTGELFF

clone size: NA
CDR3 length: 13
D gene: TRBD1
V gene: TRBV6-6
J gene: TRBJ2-7
CDR3 protein: CASTSTGYHEQYF

clone size: NA
CDR3 length: 14
D gene: NA
V gene: TRBV6-5
J gene: TRBJ2-7
CDR3 protein: CASSYSRGPYEQYF

clone size: NA
CDR3 length: 14
D gene: NA
V gene: TRBV7-9
J gene: TRBJ1-1
CDR3 protein: CASSLLTKGAEAFF

clone size: few
CDR3 length: 14
D gene: TRBD2
V gene: TRBV18
J gene: TRBJ2-7
CDR3 protein: CASSFPGLAGEQYF

clone size: NA
CDR3 length: 15
D gene: NA
V gene: TRBV5-1
J gene: TRBJ2-1
CDR3 protein: CASSSGGSPYNEQFF

clone size: NA
CDR3 length: 21
D gene: NA
V gene: TRBV21-1
J gene: TRBJ2-1
CDR3 protein: CASSTRSCEKGARGRYNEQFF

clone size: NA
CDR3 length: 13
D gene: NA
V gene: TRBV7-8
J gene: TRBJ1-1
CDR3 protein: CASSLRGNTEAFF

clone size: NA
CDR3 length: 15
D gene: TRBD2
V gene: TRBV30
J gene: TRBJ2-2
CDR3 protein: CAWSGLSGGAGELFF

clone size: NA
CDR3 length: 15
D gene: NA
V gene: TRBV7-2
J gene: TRBJ2-7
CDR3 protein: CASSLDPAGPYEQYF

clone size: NA
CDR3 length: 18
D gene: TRBD1
V gene: TRBV30
J gene: TRBJ2-3
CDR3 protein: CAWTTFTGDIFSTDTQYF

clone size: few
CDR3 length: 14
D gene: TRBD1
V gene: TRBV7-2
J gene: TRBJ1-2
CDR3 protein: CASSPSTGGFGYTF

clone size: NA
CDR3 length: 11
D gene: NA
V gene: TRBV7-3
J gene: TRBJ2-1
CDR3 protein: CASSSGNEQFF

clone size: NA
CDR3 length: 15
D gene: NA
V gene: TRBV19
J gene: TRBJ1-2
CDR3 protein: CASSISEAGGSGYTF

clone size: NA
CDR3 length: 14
D gene: TRBD2
V gene: TRBV10-2
J gene: TRBJ2-3
CDR3 protein: CASKGGLVADTQYF

clone size: once
CDR3 length: 15
D gene: NA
V gene: TRBV7-9
J gene: TRBJ2-2
CDR3 protein: CASSPPDSHTGELFF

clone size: NA
CDR3 length: 16
D gene: TRBD1
V gene: TRBV6-1
J gene: TRBJ1-4
CDR3 protein: CASSEAPGTGVEKLFF

clone size: NA
CDR3 length: 16
D gene: TRBD1
V gene: TRBV13
J gene: TRBJ2-1
CDR3 protein: CASSSYRDRGSNEQFF